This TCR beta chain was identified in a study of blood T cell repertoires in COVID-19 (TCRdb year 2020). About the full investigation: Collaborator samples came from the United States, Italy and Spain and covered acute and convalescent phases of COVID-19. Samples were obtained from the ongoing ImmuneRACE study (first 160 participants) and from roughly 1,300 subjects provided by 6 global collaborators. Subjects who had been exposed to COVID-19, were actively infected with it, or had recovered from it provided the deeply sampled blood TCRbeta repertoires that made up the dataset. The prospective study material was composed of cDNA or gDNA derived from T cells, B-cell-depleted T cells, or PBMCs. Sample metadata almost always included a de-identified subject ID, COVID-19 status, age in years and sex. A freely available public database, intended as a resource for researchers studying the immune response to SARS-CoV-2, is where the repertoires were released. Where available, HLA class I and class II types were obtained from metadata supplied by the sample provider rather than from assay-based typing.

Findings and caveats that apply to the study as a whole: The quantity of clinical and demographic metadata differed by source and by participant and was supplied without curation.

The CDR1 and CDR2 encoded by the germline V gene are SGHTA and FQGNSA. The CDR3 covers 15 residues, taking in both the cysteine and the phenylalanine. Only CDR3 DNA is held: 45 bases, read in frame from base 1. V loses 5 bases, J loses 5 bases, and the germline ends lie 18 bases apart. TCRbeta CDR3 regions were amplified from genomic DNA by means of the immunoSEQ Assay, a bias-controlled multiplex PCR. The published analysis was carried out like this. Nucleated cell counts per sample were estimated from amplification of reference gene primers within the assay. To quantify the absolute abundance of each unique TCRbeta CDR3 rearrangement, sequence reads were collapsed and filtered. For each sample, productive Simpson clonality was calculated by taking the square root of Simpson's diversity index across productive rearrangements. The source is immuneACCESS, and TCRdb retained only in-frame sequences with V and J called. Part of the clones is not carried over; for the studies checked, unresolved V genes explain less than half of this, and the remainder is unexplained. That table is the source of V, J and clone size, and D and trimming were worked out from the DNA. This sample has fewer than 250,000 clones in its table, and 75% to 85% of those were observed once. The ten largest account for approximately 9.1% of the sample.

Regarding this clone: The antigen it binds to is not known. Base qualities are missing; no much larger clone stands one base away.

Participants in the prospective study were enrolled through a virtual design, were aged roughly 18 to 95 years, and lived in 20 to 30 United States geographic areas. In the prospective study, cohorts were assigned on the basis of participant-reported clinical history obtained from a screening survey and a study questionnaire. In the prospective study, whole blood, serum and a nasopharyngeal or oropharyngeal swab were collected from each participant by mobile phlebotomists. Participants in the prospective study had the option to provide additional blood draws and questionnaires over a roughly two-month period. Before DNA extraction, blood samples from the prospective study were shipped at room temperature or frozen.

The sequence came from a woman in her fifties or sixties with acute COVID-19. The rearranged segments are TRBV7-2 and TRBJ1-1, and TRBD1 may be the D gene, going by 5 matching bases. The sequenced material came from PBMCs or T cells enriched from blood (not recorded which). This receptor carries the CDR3 CASSPRRVGGTEAFF. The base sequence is TGTGCCAGCAGCCCACGCAGGGTCGGAGGGACTGAAGCTTTCTTT.